Listed below are T cell receptor beta chains from one sample, sequenced in a study of cytomegalovirus exposure and HLA in healthy donors. Using immunoSEQ multiplex PCR, the repertoire was profiled, and TCRdb retains in-frame clones only, with some absent. The profile shows 95,000 to 110,000 clones, more than 65% of them singletons. The sample comprised PBMCs. Receptors were obtained from a man aged 30 to 39 in good health and CMV-seronegative. CDR3s include the opening cysteine and the closing phenylalanine or tryptophan. The D gene is left open where the match is weak. Clone size is not always given. Where it is, it says once, few, many or a class for expanded clones.

V gene	clone size	J gene	D gene	CDR3 length	CDR3 DNA	CDR3 protein
TRBV4-2	.	TRBJ1-2	TRBD1	14	TGTGCCAGCAGCCAAGGGACAGGGAATATTGGCTACACCTTC	CASSQGTGNIGYTF
TRBV10-1	.	TRBJ2-5	.	13	TGCGCCAGCAGTGAGTCCAGGGCGGAGACCCAGTACTTC	CASSESRAETQYF
TRBV30	.	TRBJ2-7	.	14	TGTGCCTGGACTACGGGGGGCCTCACCTACGAGCAGTACTTC	CAWTTGGLTYEQYF
TRBV13	.	TRBJ2-5	.	14	TGTGCCAGCAGCTTAGGACTATGGAGAGAGACCCAGTACTTC	CASSLGLWRETQYF
TRBV5-1	.	TRBJ1-4	.	14	TGCGCCAGCAGGCTGATGAACCCAGGTGAAAAACTGTTTTTT	CASRLMNPGEKLFF
TRBV19	.	TRBJ2-7	.	12	TGTGCCAGTAAAGACAGTATCTACGAGCAGTACTTC	CASKDSIYEQYF
TRBV5-8	.	TRBJ2-3	TRBD2	16	TGTGCCAGCAGCCCTCCAGGACTAGCGGGAACAGATACGCAGTATTTT	CASSPPGLAGTDTQYF
TRBV9	.	TRBJ2-7	TRBD2	15	TGTGCCAGCAGCGTAGAATGGATAGCGGGTTACGAGCAGTACTTC	CASSVEWIAGYEQYF
TRBV9	.	TRBJ2-3	.	15	TGTGCCAGCAGCGTAGCGGGGACTAGCACAGATACGCAGTATTTT	CASSVAGTSTDTQYF
TRBV9	.	TRBJ2-5	.	14	TGTGCCAGCAGCGTATACGAGGGGAGGGAGACCCAGTACTTC	CASSVYEGRETQYF
TRBV30	.	TRBJ2-2	.	16	TGTGCCTGGGGAGGACGGGGGGCCGCGAACACCGGGGAGCTGTTTTTT	CAWGGRGAANTGELFF
TRBV2	.	TRBJ1-2	TRBD1	12	TGTGCCAACCTCGGACAGGGCTATGGCTACACCTTC	CANLGQGYGYTF
TRBV27	once	TRBJ1-2	.	13	TGTGCCAGCAGTTTAAGGGGGAACTATGGCTACACCTTC	CASSLRGNYGYTF
TRBV7-7	.	TRBJ2-5	.	15	TGTGCTAGCAGCTTAATCCAGGGAAGGGAAGAGACCCAGTACTTC	CASSLIQGREETQYF
TRBV28	.	TRBJ2-3	.	14	TGTGCCAGCGGCGGAGGGCCTGAAACAGATACGCAGTATTTT	CASGGGPETDTQYF
TRBV7-7	.	TRBJ2-6	TRBD2	17	TGTGCTGTCCCCTCGGGAGGGAAAACGCTCTGGGCCAACGTCCTGACTTTC	CAVPSGGKTLWANVLTF
TRBV10-3	.	TRBJ2-3	TRBD2	13	TGTGCCTTCAGTTTAGCGGGAACAGATACGCAGTATTTT	CAFSLAGTDTQYF
TRBV5-6	.	TRBJ2-1	.	13	TGTGCCAGCAGCTTGGGGGGCCGCAATGAGCAGTTCTTC	CASSLGGRNEQFF
TRBV4-1	.	TRBJ1-4	.	18	TGCGCCAGCAGCCAATTACTCTTGGGGGGGCGGAGAGGTGAAAAACTGTTTTTT	CASSQLLLGGRRGEKLFF
TRBV10-3	.	TRBJ2-7	.	14	TGTGCCATCAATGACCCAGGGCGGGGATCCGAGCAGTACTTC	CAINDPGRGSEQYF
TRBV11-2	once	TRBJ1-2	TRBD1	16	TGTGCCAGCAGCCGGCCGAACGGGGACAGGGGATCTGGCTACACCTTC	CASSRPNGDRGSGYTF
TRBV5-6	.	TRBJ2-1	TRBD2	15	TGTGCCAGCAGCTCCGGAGTAGCGGGAGTCAATGAGCAGTTCTTC	CASSSGVAGVNEQFF
TRBV28	.	TRBJ1-6	.	13	TGTGCCAGCAGTTTATCGGGACTCTCACCCCTCCACTTT	CASSLSGLSPLHF
TRBV11-1	.	TRBJ1-4	.	12	TGTGCCAGCAGCTCGTACGGGGGGGTTGCCGTTTTT	CASSSYGGVAVF
TRBV29-1	.	TRBJ2-5	TRBD2	17	TGCAGCGTGCAACAGACCGGACTAGCGGGGGGCGGGGAGACCCAGTACTTC	CSVQQTGLAGGGETQYF
TRBV7-3	.	TRBJ1-1	TRBD1	16	TGTGCCAGCAGCTGGGGACAGGGAAGAATGAACACTGAAGCTTTCTTT	CASSWGQGRMNTEAFF
TRBV19	.	TRBJ2-5	.	13	TGTGCCAGTAGTATAGGTTCCTATGAGACCCAGTACTTC	CASSIGSYETQYF
TRBV9	.	TRBJ2-7	TRBD2	15	TGTGCCAGCAGCGTAGAGGGACTAGCCTCCTACGAGCAGTACTTC	CASSVEGLASYEQYF
TRBV30	.	TRBJ1-3	TRBD1	15	TGTGCCTGGAGCCCCGGGACAGGGCTTGGAAACACCATATATTTT	CAWSPGTGLGNTIYF
TRBV19	.	TRBJ2-3	.	13	TGTGCCACCAGAGACGGGGGACCAGATACGCAGTATTTT	CATRDGGPDTQYF
TRBV9	.	TRBJ1-5	.	19	TGTGCCAGCAGCGTAGCACCCCGGACGGGAGGATATAGCAATCAGCCCCAGCATTTT	CASSVAPRTGGYSNQPQHF
TRBV7-9	.	TRBJ2-3	.	12	TGTGCCAGCAGCCCTTCGACAGATACGCAGTATTTT	CASSPSTDTQYF
TRBV7-3	.	TRBJ2-3	TRBD2	15	TGTGCCAGCAGCCACGGGACTAGCCTAACAGATACGCAGTATTTT	CASSHGTSLTDTQYF
TRBV7-9	.	TRBJ2-2	.	14	TGTGCCAGCAGAATTTCAGGGGCGACCGGGGAGCTGTTTTTT	CASRISGATGELFF
TRBV11-2	.	TRBJ2-7	.	14	TGTGCCAGCAGCTCAACCGGGAATAACCACGAGCAGTACTTC	CASSSTGNNHEQYF
TRBV10-2	.	TRBJ1-1	.	13	TGCGCCAGCAGGGAAGGGACAAAGGATGAAGCTTTCTTT	CASREGTKDEAFF
TRBV5-1	few	TRBJ2-1	.	16	TGCGCCAGCAGCCCACGGTCGGGGGAGTCCTACAATGAGCAGTTCTTC	CASSPRSGESYNEQFF
TRBV6-1	.	TRBJ1-2	.	14	TGTGCCACACCTCAAGTGGAGGGGAGCTATGGCTACACCTTC	CATPQVEGSYGYTF
TRBV6-1	.	TRBJ1-5	TRBD1	16	TGTGCCAGCAGTGGGCGGGACAGCCTTAGCAATCAGCCCCAGCATTTT	CASSGRDSLSNQPQHF
TRBV7-9	.	TRBJ1-3	.	14	TGTGCCAGCAGCTTAGCGCAGGTTCCCGTCGCCATATATTTT	CASSLAQVPVAIYF
TRBV2	.	TRBJ1-5	TRBD1	14	TGTGCCAGCCAGGGACAGGCCGGGAATCAGCCCCAGCATTTT	CASQGQAGNQPQHF
TRBV2	.	TRBJ2-5	TRBD1	17	TGTGCCAGCAGATTGGTCGGGACAGGGGGCGCAGGGGAGACCCAGTACTTC	CASRLVGTGGAGETQYF
TRBV4-1	.	TRBJ1-2	.	14	TGCGCCAGCAGCCAAAAAACAGGGAGCTATGGCTACACCTTC	CASSQKTGSYGYTF
TRBV6-5	.	TRBJ1-6	.	12	TGTGCCAGCAGTTACAGAGATTCACCCCTCCACTTT	CASSYRDSPLHF
TRBV7-7	.	TRBJ2-5	TRBD2	14	TGTGCTAGCAGCTTAGCGGGGGGTGGTGAGACCCAGTACTTC	CASSLAGGGETQYF
TRBV28	.	TRBJ2-4	.	11	TGTGCCAGCCAACTCTTTAACATTCAGTACTTC	CASQLFNIQYF